This T cell receptor beta chain is drawn from a study of T cell changes during pregnancy in multiple sclerosis. The V end lost 0 bases, the J end lost 3 bases, and 4 bases lay between the germline ends. Germline V gives CDR1 SGHDT, CDR2 YYEEEE. This CDR3 is built from 12 residues. Some clones are missing from TCRdb's copy, which holds only in-frame ones; the method was immunoSEQ multiplex PCR. Of around 92,000 clones detected, 85% to 95% appear once; the ten largest clones hold roughly 0.95%. The input for sequencing was peripheral blood, taken after pregnancy. The chain has TRBV5-6 and TRBJ2-7; D uncertain. The source of this sequence is a female donor with multiple sclerosis, enrolled in a pregnancy study. CDR3 in DNA: TGTGCCAGCAGCTTGGACAACTACGAGCAGTACTTC. Its protein product is CASSLDNYEQYF.